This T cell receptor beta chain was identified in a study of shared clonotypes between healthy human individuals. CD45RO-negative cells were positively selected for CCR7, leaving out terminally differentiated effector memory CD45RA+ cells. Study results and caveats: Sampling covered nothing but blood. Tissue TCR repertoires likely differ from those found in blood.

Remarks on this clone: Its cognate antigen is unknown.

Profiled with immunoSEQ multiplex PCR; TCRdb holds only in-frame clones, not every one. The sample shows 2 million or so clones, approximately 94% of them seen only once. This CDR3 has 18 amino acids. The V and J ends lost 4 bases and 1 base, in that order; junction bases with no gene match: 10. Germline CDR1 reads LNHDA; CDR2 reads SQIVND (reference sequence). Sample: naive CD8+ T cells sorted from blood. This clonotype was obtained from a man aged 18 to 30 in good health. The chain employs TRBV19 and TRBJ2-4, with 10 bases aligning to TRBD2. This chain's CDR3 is CASSTDTLAGDAKNIQYF. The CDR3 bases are TGTGCCAGTAGTACCGACACCCTAGCGGGAGACGCCAAAAACATTCAGTACTTC. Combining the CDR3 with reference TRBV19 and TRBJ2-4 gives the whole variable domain DGGITQSPKYLFRKEGQNVTLSCEQNLNHDAMYWYRQDPGQGLRLIYYSQIVNDFQKGDIAEGYSVSREKKESFPLTVTSAQKNPTAFYLCASSTDTLAGDAKNIQYFGAGTRLSVL.